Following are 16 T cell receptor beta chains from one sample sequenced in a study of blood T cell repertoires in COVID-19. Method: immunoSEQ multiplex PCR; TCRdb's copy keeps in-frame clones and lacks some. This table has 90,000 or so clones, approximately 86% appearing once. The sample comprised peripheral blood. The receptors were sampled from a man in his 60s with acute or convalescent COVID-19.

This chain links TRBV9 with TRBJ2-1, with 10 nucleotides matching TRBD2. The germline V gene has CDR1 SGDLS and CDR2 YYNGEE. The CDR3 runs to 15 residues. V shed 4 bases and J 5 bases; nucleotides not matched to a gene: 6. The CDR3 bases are TGTGCCAGCAGCCGAAGCGGGAGGGGAGACAATGAGCAGTTCTTC. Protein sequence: CASSRSGRGDNEQFF. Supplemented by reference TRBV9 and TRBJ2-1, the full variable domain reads DSGVTQTPKHLITATGQRVTLRCSPRSGDLSVYWYQQSLDQGLQFLIQYYNGEERAKGNILERFSAQQFPDLHSELNLSSLELGDSALYFCASSRSGRGDNEQFFGPGTRLTVL.

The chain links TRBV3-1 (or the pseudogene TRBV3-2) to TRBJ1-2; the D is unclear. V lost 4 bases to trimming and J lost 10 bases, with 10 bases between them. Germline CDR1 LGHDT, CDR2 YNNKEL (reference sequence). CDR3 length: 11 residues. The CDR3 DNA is TGTGCCAGCAGCCCCGGGGATTCCTACACCTTC. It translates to CASSPGDSYTF.

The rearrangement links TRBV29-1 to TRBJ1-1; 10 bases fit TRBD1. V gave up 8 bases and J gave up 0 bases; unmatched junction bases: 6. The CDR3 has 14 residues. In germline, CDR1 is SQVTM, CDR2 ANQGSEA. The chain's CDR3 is CSSEGQGMNTEAFF. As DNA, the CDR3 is TGCAGCTCTGAGGGACAGGGGATGAACACTGAAGCTTTCTTT.

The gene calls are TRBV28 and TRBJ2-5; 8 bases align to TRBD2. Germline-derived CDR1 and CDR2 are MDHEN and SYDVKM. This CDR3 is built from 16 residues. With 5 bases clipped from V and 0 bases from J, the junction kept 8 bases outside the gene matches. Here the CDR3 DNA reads TGTGCCAGCAGTCTCCCCGCGGGGGGAGACCAAGAGACCCAGTACTTC. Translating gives CASSLPAGGDQETQYF.

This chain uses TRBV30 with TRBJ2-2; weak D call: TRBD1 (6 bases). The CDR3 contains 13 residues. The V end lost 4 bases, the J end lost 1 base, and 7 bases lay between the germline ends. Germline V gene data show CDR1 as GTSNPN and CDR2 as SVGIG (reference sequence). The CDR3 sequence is CAWTGQNTGELFF. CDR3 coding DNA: TGTGCCTGGACGGGACAGAACACCGGGGAGCTGTTTTTT.

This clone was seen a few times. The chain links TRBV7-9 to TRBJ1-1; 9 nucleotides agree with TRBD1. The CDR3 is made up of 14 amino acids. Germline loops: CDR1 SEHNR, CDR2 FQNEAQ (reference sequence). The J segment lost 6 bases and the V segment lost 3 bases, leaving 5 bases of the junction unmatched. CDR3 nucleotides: TGTGCCAGCAGCTTGACAGGGGGTGACGCTGAAGCTTTCTTT. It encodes CASSLTGGDAEAFF.

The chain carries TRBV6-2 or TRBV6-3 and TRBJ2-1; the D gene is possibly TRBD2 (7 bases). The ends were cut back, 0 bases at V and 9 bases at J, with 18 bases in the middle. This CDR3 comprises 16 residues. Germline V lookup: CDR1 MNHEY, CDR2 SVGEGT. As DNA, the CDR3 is TGTGCCAGCAGTTACTCGGGGGGGCAAGGTCGTAGTGAGCAGTTCTTC. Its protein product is CASSYSGGQGRSEQFF.

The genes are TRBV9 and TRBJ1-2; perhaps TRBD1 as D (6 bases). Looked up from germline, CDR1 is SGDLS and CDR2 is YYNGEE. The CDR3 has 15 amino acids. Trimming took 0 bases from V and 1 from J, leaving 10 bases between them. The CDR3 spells CASSVDPGHNYGYTF. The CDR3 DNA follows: TGTGCCAGCAGCGTAGATCCGGGACATAACTATGGCTACACCTTC. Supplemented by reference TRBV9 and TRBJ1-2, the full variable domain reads DSGVTQTPKHLITATGQRVTLRCSPRSGDLSVYWYQQSLDQGLQFLIQYYNGEERAKGNILERFSAQQFPDLHSELNLSSLELGDSALYFCASSVDPGHNYGYTFGSGTRLTVV.

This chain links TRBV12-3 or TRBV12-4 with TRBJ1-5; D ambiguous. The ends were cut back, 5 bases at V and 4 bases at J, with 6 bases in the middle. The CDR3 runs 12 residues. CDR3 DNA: TGTGCCAGCAGTCGCAGGAATCAGCCCCAGCATTTT. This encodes CASSRRNQPQHF.

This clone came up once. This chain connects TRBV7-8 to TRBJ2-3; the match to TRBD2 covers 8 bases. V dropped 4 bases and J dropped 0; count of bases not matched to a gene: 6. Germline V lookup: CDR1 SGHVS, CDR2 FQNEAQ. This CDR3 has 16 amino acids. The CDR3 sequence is CASSSSLAGSTDTQYF. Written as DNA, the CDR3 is TGTGCCAGCAGCTCTTCCTTAGCGGGGAGCACAGATACGCAGTATTTT.

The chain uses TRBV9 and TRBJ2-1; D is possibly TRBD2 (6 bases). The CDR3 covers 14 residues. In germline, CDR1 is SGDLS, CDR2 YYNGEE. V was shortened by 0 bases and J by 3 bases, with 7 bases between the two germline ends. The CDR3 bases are TGTGCCAGCAGCGTAGGCGGGAACTACAATGAGCAGTTCTTC. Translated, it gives CASSVGGNYNEQFF. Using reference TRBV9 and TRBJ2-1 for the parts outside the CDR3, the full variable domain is DSGVTQTPKHLITATGQRVTLRCSPRSGDLSVYWYQQSLDQGLQFLIQYYNGEERAKGNILERFSAQQFPDLHSELNLSSLELGDSALYFCASSVGGNYNEQFFGPGTRLTVL.

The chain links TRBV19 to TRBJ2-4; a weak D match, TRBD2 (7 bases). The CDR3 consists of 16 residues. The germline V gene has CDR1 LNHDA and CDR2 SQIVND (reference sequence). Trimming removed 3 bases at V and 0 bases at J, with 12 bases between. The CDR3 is CASSIGGAVAKNIQYF. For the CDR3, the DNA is TGTGCCAGTAGTATTGGGGGGGCAGTAGCCAAAAACATTCAGTACTTC.

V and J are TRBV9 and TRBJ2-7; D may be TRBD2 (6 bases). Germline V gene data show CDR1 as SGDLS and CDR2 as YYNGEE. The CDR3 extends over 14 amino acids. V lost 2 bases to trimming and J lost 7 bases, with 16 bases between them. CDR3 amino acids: CASSVGTRDWEQYF. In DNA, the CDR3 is TGTGCCAGCAGCGTCGGTACCAGGGACTGGGAGCAGTACTTC.

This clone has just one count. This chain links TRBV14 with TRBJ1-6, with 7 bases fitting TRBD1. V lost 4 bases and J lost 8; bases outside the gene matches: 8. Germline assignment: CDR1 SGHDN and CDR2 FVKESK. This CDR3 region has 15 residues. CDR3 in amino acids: CASSLRQGQDSPLHF. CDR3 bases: TGTGCCAGCAGCCTCCGACAGGGCCAGGATTCACCCCTCCACTTT. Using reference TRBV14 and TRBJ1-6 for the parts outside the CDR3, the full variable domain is EAGVTQFPSHSVIEKGQTVTLRCDPISGHDNLYWYRRVMGKEIKFLLHFVKESKQDESGMPNNRFLAERTGGTYSTLKVQPAELEDSGVYFCASSLRQGQDSPLHFGNGTRLTVT.

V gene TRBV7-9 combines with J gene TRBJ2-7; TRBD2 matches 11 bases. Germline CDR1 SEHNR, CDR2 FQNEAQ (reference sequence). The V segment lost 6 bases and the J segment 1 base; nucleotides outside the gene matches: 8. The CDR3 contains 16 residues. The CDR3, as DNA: TGTGCCAGCAGATCACTAGCGGGAGTTATTTCCTACGAGCAGTACTTC. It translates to CASRSLAGVISYEQYF. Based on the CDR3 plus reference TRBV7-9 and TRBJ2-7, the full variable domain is DTGVSQNPRHKITKRGQNVTFRCDPISEHNRLYWYRQTLGQGPEFLTYFQNEAQLEKSRLLSDRFSAERPKGSFSTLEIQRTEQGDSAMYLCASRSLAGVISYEQYFGPGTRLTVT.

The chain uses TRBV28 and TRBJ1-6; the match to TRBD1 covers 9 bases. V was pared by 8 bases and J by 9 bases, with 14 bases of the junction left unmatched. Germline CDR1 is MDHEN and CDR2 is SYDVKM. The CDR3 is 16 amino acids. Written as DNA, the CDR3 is TGTGCCAGCCGCAACATCCGGGACAGGGCGCTTTCACCCCTCCACTTT. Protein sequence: CASRNIRDRALSPLHF.